Listed here are 10 T cell receptor beta chains from one sample, sequenced in a study of T cells in Graves' hyperthyroidism and ophthalmopathy. Template material for amplifying TCR beta CDR3 regions consisted of RNA transcripts. TCR CDR3 regions were first amplified by RT-PCR with HTBI primers. From the multiplex PCR reads, TCRdb called clonotypes with MiXCR, one entry per CDR3 protein. The profile shows about 600,000 distinct CDR3 sequences, over 12% of them singletons. The sequencing input was blood. All receptors derive from a woman aged 18-29 years with Graves' ophthalmopathy.

The chain joins TRBV10-1 to TRBJ2-7; D is unresolved. Trimming left V 7 bases short and J 3 bases short, with 7 bases between. From germline, CDR1 is WNHNN and CDR2 SYGVQD (reference sequence). The CDR3 spans 11 residues. The CDR3 protein is CASIASYEQYF. CDR3 sequence (DNA): TGCGCCAGCATCGCTAGCTACGAGCAGTACTTC.

This rearrangement joins TRBV20-1 to TRBJ1-2; 7 bases fit TRBD1. This CDR3 is built from 14 residues. V was clipped by 6 bases and J by 0 bases; unmatched bases: 7. Germline lookup yields CDR1 DFQATT and CDR2 SNEGSKA (reference sequence). This CDR3 reads CSALDRRSNYGYTF. CDR3 bases: TGCAGTGCCCTGGACAGGCGGTCTAACTATGGCTACACCTTC.

This clonotype was seen ten or more times. V gene TRBV6-1 combines with J gene TRBJ2-5; 8 nucleotides line up with TRBD1. Germline CDR1 and CDR2: MNHNS and SASEGT. The trim removed 1 base at V and 5 bases at J, leaving 12 bases unmatched. The length of the CDR3 is 17 residues. The CDR3 DNA is TGTGCCAGCAGTGAAGGGGGTGGCAGGGGGCCGTTGGAGACCCAGTACTTC. Translating gives CASSEGGGRGPLETQYF.

Many counts were recorded for this clonotype. The V call is TRBV12-3 or TRBV12-4, the J call TRBJ2-3; D is unclear. The CDR3 spans 15 residues. Deletions cut 3 bases from V and 6 bases from J, with 16 bases between. The CDR3 sequence: CASSFATPGTDTQYF. DNA of the CDR3: TGTGCCAGCAGTTTCGCGACCCCCGGTACGGATACGCAGTATTTT.

This clonotype was seen ten or more times. This sequence joins TRBV2 and TRBJ2-4; 7 nucleotides line up with TRBD1. V lost 2 bases, J lost 8 bases, and 12 bases stayed unmatched. The CDR3 runs to 16 residues. Germline V CDR1 and CDR2: SNHLY, FYNNEI. CDR3 nucleotide sequence: TGTGCCAGCAGTGAACCCCCGCGGTTGCAGGGGGACATTCAGTACTTC. As protein: CASSEPPRLQGDIQYF.

The V gene is TRBV20-1, the J gene TRBJ2-1, with TRBD2 identical over 15 bases. CDR1 and CDR2 (germline): DFQATT, SNEGSKA (reference sequence). V lost 3 bases to trimming and J lost 0 bases; unmatched junction nucleotides: 18. This CDR3 spans 22 amino acids. The CDR3 here is CSARLDSTGLAGGKSSYNEQFF. CDR3 sequence (DNA): TGCAGTGCTAGGCTGGATTCCACCGGACTAGCGGGGGGGAAGAGCTCCTACAATGAGCAGTTCTTC.

This clonotype was counted many times. V and J are TRBV12-3 or TRBV12-4 and TRBJ2-3; D may be TRBD2 (6 bases). Trimming removed 0 bases at V and 1 base at J, with 14 bases between. The CDR3 is made up of 17 amino acids. The CDR3 DNA sequence: TGTGCCAGCAGTTTAGCTGGAGGGAGTAAGCGCACAGATACGCAGTATTTT. Translation: CASSLAGGSKRTDTQYF.

This clonotype was seen repeatedly, ten times or more. The chain links TRBV20-1 to TRBJ1-1; 9 bases match TRBD1. This CDR3 has 14 residues. V shed 6 bases and J 4 bases; nucleotides not matched to a gene: 9. Germline V gene data show CDR1 as DFQATT and CDR2 as SNEGSKA (reference sequence). The CDR3 DNA sequence: TGCAGTGCCCAGACAGGGGGAGGGAGCACTGAAGCTTTCTTT. Its translation: CSAQTGGGSTEAFF.

This clonotype was detected ten times or more. The chain combines TRBV18 with TRBJ1-1; 7 bases align to TRBD1. This CDR3 has 14 amino acids. Germline V gene data show CDR1 as KGHSH and CDR2 as LQKENI. The junction had 6 bases not matched to a gene; V was cut back by 3 bases and J by 5 bases. CDR3 DNA sequence: TGTGCCAGCTCACCCCTACAGGGGAAAACTGAAGCTTTCTTT. It encodes CASSPLQGKTEAFF.

This rearrangement joins TRBV7-3 to TRBJ1-2; 10 positions match TRBD1. There are 15 residues in the CDR3. Germline CDR1 SGHTA, CDR2 FQGTGA. Trimming at V came to 0 bases and at J to 6 bases, leaving 4 bases not matched to a gene. This chain's CDR3 is CASSLTGTGDHGYTF. The CDR3 coding sequence is TGTGCCAGCAGCTTAACTGGGACAGGGGACCATGGCTACACCTTC. The variable domain in full, with the rest retrieved from reference TRBV7-3 and TRBJ1-2, is GAGVSQTPSNKVTEKGKYVELRCDPISGHTALYWYRQSLGQGPEFLIYFQGTGAADDSGLPNDRFFAVRPEGSVSTLKIQRTERGDSAVYLCASSLTGTGDHGYTFGSGTRLTVV.